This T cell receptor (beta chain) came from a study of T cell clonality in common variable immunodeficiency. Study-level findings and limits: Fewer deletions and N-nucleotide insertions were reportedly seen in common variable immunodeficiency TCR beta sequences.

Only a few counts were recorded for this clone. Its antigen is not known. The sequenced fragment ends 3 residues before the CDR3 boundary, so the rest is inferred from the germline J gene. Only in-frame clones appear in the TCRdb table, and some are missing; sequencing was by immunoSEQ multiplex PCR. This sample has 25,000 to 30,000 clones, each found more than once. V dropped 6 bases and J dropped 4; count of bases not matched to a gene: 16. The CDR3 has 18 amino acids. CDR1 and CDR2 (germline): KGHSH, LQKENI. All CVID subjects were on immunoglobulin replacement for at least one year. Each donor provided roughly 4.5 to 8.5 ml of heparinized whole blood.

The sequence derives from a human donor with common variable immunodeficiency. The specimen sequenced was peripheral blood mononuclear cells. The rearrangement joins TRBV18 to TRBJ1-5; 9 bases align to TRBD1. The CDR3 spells CASSHQGLGQGVNQPQHF. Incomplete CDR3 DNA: TGTGCCAGCTCTCACCAGGGTTTGGGACAGGGAGTGAATCAGCCC.